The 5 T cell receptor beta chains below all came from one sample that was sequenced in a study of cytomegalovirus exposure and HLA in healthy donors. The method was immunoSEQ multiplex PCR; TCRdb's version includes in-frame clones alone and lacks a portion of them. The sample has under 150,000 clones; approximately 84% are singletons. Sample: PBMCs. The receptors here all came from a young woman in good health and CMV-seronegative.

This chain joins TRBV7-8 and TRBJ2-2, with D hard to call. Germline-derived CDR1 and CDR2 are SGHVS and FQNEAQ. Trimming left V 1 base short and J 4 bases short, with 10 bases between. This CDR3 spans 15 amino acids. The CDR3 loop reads CASSLGTALTGELFF. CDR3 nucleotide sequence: TGTGCCAGCAGCTTAGGAACAGCACTCACCGGGGAGCTGTTTTTT.

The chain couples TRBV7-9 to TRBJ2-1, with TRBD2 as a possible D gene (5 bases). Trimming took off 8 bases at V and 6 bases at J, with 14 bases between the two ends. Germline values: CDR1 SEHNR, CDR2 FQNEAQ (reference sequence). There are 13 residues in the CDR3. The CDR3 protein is CASRDNWGNEQFF. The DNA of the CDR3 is TGTGCCAGCCGGGATAACTGGGGCAATGAGCAGTTCTTC.

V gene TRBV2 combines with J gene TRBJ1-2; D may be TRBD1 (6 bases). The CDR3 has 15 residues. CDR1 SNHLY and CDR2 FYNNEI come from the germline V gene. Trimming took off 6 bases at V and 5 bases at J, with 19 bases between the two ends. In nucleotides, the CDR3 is TGTGCCAGCAGCGAAATACCCACAGGGTTTTATGGCTACACCTTC. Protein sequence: CASSEIPTGFYGYTF.

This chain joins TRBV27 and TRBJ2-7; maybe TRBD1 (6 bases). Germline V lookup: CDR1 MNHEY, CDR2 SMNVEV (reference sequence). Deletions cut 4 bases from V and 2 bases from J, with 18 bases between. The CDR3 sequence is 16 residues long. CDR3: CASSSISRDTTYEQYF. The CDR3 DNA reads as TGTGCCAGCAGTTCAATCAGCCGGGACACAACCTACGAGCAGTACTTC.

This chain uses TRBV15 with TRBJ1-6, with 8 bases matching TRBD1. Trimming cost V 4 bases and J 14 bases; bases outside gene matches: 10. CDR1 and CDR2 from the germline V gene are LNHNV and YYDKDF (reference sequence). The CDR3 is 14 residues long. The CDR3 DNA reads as TGTGCCACCAGCACTCGGACAGGGTATGAGGCCCTCCACTTT. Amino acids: CATSTRTGYEALHF.